The source of this TCR beta chain is a study of response to subunit inactivated influenza vaccine. V was pared by 0 bases and J by 3 bases, with 6 bases between. The germline gives CDR1 MNHEY, CDR2 SVGAGI. The CDR3 has 13 residues. Each CDR3 protein gets one entry after TCRdb re-called the RT-PCR reads with MiXCR. The table shows some 190,000 distinct CDR3 sequences, with approximately 15% occurring only once. Study-level results: Authors suggested few new T cells are recruited by each seasonal influenza vaccination.

This clonotype was counted a few times. Its antigen is not known. The starting material was CD8+ T cells sorted from PBMCs, obtained roughly 5 days after vaccination. The genes are TRBV6-5 and TRBJ2-7, with no clear D. The clonotype comes from a man in his forties or fifties who received an inactivated influenza vaccine. CDR3 loop: CASSYSGRYEQYF. The CDR3 DNA reads TGTGCCAGCAGTTACTCGGGCCGCTACGAGCAGTACTTC.